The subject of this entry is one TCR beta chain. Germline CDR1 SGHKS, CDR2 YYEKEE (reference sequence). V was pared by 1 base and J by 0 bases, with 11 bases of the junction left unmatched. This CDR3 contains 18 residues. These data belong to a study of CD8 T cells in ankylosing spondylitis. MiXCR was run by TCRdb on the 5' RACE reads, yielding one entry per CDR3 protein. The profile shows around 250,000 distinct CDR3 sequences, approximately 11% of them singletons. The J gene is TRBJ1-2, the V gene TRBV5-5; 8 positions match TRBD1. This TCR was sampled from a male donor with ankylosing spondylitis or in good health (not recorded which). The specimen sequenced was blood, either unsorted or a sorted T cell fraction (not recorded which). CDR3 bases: TGTGCCAGCAGCTTGAACAGGGGGTTATGGGGAGCTAACTATGGCTACACCTTC. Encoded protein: CASSLNRGLWGANYGYTF.